This TCR beta chain was documented in a study of blood T cell repertoires in COVID-19. Study information: From the United States, Italy and Spain came samples of acute and convalescent COVID-19. Nucleic acid was either cDNA or gDNA, and it came from T cells, B-cell-depleted T cells, or PBMCs.

CDR1 is KGHSH, CDR2 LQKENI, per germline. This CDR3 is built from 13 residues. Points on this clone: At one boundary the junction diverges from the germline segment, which might be a read error.

In the original processing: Reference gene primer amplification in the assay estimated nucleated cell counts. Clones were read by immunoSEQ multiplex PCR, and TCRdb kept only the in-frame ones, dropping some. The V and J calls and the clone size are those of that table, but D and trimming were determined from the DNA. The sample holds some 150,000 clones, more than 75% seen once. J is TRBJ2-5 and V is TRBV18; unclear D gene. Material: peripheral blood. The receptor was isolated from a man between 65 and 80 years old with acute or convalescent COVID-19. CDR3 protein: CASSPTYQETQYF. The CDR3 DNA is TGTGCCAGCTCACCAACATACCAGGAGACCCAGTACTTC.